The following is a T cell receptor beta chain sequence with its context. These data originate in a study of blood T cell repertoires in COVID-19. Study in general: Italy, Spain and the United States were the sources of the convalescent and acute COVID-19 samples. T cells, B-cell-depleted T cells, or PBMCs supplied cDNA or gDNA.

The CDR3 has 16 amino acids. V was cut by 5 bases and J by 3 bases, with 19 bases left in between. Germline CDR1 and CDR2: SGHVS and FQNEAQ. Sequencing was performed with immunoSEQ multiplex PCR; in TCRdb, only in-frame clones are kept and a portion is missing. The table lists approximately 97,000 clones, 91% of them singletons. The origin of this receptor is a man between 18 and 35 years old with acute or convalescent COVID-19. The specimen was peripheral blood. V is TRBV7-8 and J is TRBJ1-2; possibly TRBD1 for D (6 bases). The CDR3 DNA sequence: TGTGCCAGCAGCCCGCTCCAGGGGCCGCGGGACTATGGCTACACCTTC. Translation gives CASSPLQGPRDYGYTF.